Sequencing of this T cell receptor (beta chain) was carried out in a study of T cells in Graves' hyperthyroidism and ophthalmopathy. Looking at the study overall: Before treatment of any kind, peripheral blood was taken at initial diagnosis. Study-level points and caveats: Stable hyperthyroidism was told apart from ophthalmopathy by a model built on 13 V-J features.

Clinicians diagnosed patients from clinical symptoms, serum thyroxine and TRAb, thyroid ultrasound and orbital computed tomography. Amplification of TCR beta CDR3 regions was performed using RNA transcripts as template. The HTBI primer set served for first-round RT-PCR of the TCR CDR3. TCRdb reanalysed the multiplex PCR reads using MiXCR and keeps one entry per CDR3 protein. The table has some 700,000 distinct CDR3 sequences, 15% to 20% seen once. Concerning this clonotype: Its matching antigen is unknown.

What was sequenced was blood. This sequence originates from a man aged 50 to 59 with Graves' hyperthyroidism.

The CDR3 is CASSDGDRDSYEQYF. The CDR3 DNA reads as TGTGCCAGCAGTGATGGAGACAGGGACTCCTACGAGCAGTACTTC. V usage is TRBV2 and J usage is TRBJ2-7, with 7 bases fitting TRBD1. The CDR3 is 15 residues long. Germline assignment: CDR1 SNHLY and CDR2 FYNNEI. The V gene end was trimmed by 3 bases and the J gene end by 0 bases; junction bases not matched to a gene: 5.